Listed here are 28 T cell receptor beta chains from one sample, sequenced in a study of beta chain features in type 1 diabetes. The isolated RNA, all of it, was reverse transcribed, so expressed TCRB transcripts were what got sequenced. Clones were read by immunoSEQ multiplex PCR, and TCRdb kept only the in-frame ones, dropping some. The data show roughly 350,000 clones, 8% to 13% seen once. The sequencing input was naive CD4+ T cells from blood. The receptors here all came from a woman in her twenties or thirties in good health.

With respect to this clone: The sample carries other DNA sequences with the same CDR3. The chain has TRBV20-1 and TRBJ2-7, with D possibly TRBD2 on 5 matching bases. CDR3 size: 11 residues. Germline values: CDR1 DFQATT, CDR2 SNEGSKA (reference sequence). V was shortened by 6 bases and J by 4 bases, with 10 bases between the two germline ends. The CDR3 spells CSASGGYEQYF. The CDR3 DNA reads TGCAGTGCCTCGGGCGGGTACGAGCAGTACTTC.

This clone has a handful of counts. The CDR3 is CSARRDRSSYEQYF. The DNA for the CDR3 is TGCAGCGCCCGCCGGGACAGGAGCTCCTACGAGCAGTACTTC. This rearrangement joins TRBV29-1 to TRBJ2-7, with 8 bases aligning to TRBD1. J gave up 0 bases and V 7 bases, and 8 bases lay outside the gene matches. Germline CDR1 is SQVTM and CDR2 is ANQGSEA. The CDR3 length is 14 residues.

CDR3 sequence (DNA): TGTGCCAGTAGTATACCATGGCTAGCGGGAGACCGGCCCTACGAGCAGTACTTC. It translates to CASSIPWLAGDRPYEQYF. The V call is TRBV19, the J call TRBJ2-7, with 10 positions matching TRBD2. This CDR3 comprises 18 residues. J was trimmed by 2 bases and V by 2 bases; bases with no gene match: 12. CDR1 is LNHDA and CDR2 is SQIVND in the germline V gene (reference sequence).

V is TRBV10-3 and J is TRBJ2-7, with TRBD2 matching 8 bases. Germline V gene lookup returns CDR1 ENHRY and CDR2 SYGVKD. The CDR3 covers 15 residues. J gave up 3 bases and V 0 bases, and 4 bases lay outside the gene matches. The CDR3 loop reads CAISESGSGIYEQYF. Here the CDR3 DNA reads TGTGCCATCAGTGAGTCGGGTAGCGGGATCTACGAGCAGTACTTC.

This clone occurred a few times. A read error may produce the germline difference seen at one junction end. The chain has TRBV7-7 and TRBJ2-5; the match to TRBD1 covers 8 bases. The CDR3 length is 16 residues. Germline V CDR1 and CDR2: SSHAT, FNYEAQ (reference sequence). Written as DNA, the CDR3 is TGTGCTAGCAGCCGTTTCGCCGGGACAGGAAAAGAGACCCAGTACTTC. This encodes CASSRFAGTGKETQYF.

The V gene is TRBV5-4, the J gene TRBJ2-5; 9 bases agree with TRBD2. The junction had 4 bases not matched to a gene; V was cut back by 0 bases and J by 1 base. The germline V gene has CDR1 SGHNT and CDR2 YYREEE (reference sequence). The CDR3 covers 16 residues. The CDR3 region is CASSLGLAELQETQYF. Here the CDR3 DNA reads TGTGCCAGCAGCTTGGGACTAGCGGAGCTCCAAGAGACCCAGTACTTC.

This chain connects TRBV20-1 to TRBJ1-2; weak D call: TRBD1 (5 bases). Germline CDR1 reads DFQATT; CDR2 reads SNEGSKA (reference sequence). The CDR3 consists of 10 residues. Trimming took 6 bases from V and 6 from J, leaving 8 bases between them. The CDR3 region is CSAGGNGYTF. CDR3 coding DNA: TGCAGTGCCGGGGGGAATGGCTACACCTTC.

The chain employs TRBV7-2 and TRBJ2-5, with D perhaps matching TRBD2 (7 bases). Per germline, CDR1 SGHTA and CDR2 FQGNSA. Trimming removed 5 bases at V and 5 bases at J, with 15 bases between. CDR3 size: 14 residues. CDR3 nucleotides: TGTGCCAGCAGCCTGATGGGGGGGCGGGAGACCCAGTACTTC. It translates to CASSLMGGRETQYF.

This clone was seen more than once but under ten times. This rearrangement joins TRBV7-9 to TRBJ2-3, with D possibly matching TRBD1 (6 bases). Between the trimmed V and J ends, which lost 8 bases and 0 bases, there was a span of 21 bases. This CDR3 contains 17 residues. Germline assignment: CDR1 SEHNR and CDR2 FQNEAQ (reference sequence). For the CDR3, the DNA is TGTGCCAGCGTGATGGTAGTAGGGGGTACTAGCACAGATACGCAGTATTTT. Translated, it gives CASVMVVGGTSTDTQYF.

The V call is TRBV19, the J call TRBJ1-2, with 8 bases aligning to TRBD1. The CDR3 length is 14 residues. With 8 bases clipped from V and 7 bases from J, the junction kept 12 bases outside the gene matches. Germline values: CDR1 LNHDA, CDR2 SQIVND (reference sequence). The CDR3 DNA reads TGTGCCAGTCGCCGAAAACAGGGGGATGGTGGCTACACCTTC. Protein sequence: CASRRKQGDGGYTF.

There are a few counts of this clone. The germline gene is not matched at one end of the junction; a read error may be the cause. This chain uses TRBV5-4 with TRBJ2-7, with D possibly being TRBD2 (6 bases). Germline V gives CDR1 SGHNT, CDR2 YYREEE (reference sequence). This CDR3 has 16 amino acids. For the CDR3, the DNA is TGCGCCAGCAGCCAAGGTACGGGAGCCTCCCTATACGAGCAGTACTTC. Its translation is CASSQGTGASLYEQYF.

This clone was detected a few times. The gene calls are TRBV14 and TRBJ2-1, with 8 positions matching TRBD2. Trimming at V came to 4 bases and at J to 4 bases, leaving 12 bases not matched to a gene. This CDR3 spans 17 amino acids. Per the germline V gene, CDR1 is SGHDN and CDR2 is FVKESK. CDR3 in DNA: TGTGCCAGCAGCCCGAATTTGGCTAGCGGGCCTTACAATGAGCAGTTCTTC. This codes for CASSPNLASGPYNEQFF.

This rearrangement joins TRBV14 to TRBJ1-1; a possible D gene is TRBD1 (5 bases). Trimming took 1 base from V and 11 from J, leaving 11 bases between them. The CDR3 loop spans 12 amino acids. CDR1 is SGHDN, CDR2 FVKESK, per germline. CDR3 loop: CASSQAGGLAFF. In DNA, the CDR3 is TGTGCCAGCAGCCAAGCCGGGGGTTTGGCTTTCTTT.

This clone was observed a few times. This chain joins TRBV7-2 and TRBJ2-7, with a possible D match to TRBD1 (6 bases). This CDR3 spans 15 amino acids. Germline-derived CDR1 and CDR2 are SGHTA and FQGNSA. Trimming cost V 3 bases and J 4 bases, with 16 bases left between them. CDR3: CASSFRGDTQYEQYF. The CDR3 nucleotides read TGTGCCAGCAGCTTCCGAGGGGACACCCAGTACGAGCAGTACTTC.

The genes are TRBV27 and TRBJ2-1; TRBD2 is a possible D gene (6 bases). Germline loops: CDR1 MNHEY, CDR2 SMNVEV (reference sequence). The CDR3 is 16 residues long. Trimming shortened V by 2 bases and J by 3 bases, and 14 bases separated the two germline ends. CDR3 DNA sequence: TGTGCCAGCAGTTTAGGGGCGGGACCACTCTACAATGAGCAGTTCTTC. Its translation: CASSLGAGPLYNEQFF.

This clone has just a few counts. The rearrangement joins TRBV4-3 to TRBJ1-2; TRBD1 matches at 10 bases. Germline assignment: CDR1 LGHNA and CDR2 YSLEER. Unmatched junction bases numbered 7, after V lost 4 bases and J lost 5 bases. The CDR3 contains 15 residues. The CDR3 region is CASSRGTGDRYGYTF. In DNA, the CDR3 is TGCGCCAGCAGCCGCGGGACAGGGGATCGGTATGGCTACACCTTC.

The chain recombines TRBV11-1 with TRBJ2-1; 13 bases line up with TRBD2. J gave up 8 bases and V 8 bases, and 3 bases lay outside the gene matches. In germline, CDR1 is SGHAT, CDR2 FQDESV (reference sequence). This CDR3 is 13 amino acids long. CDR3 DNA: TGTGCCAGCCGACTAGCGGGAGGCGATGAGCAGTTCTTC. Protein sequence: CASRLAGGDEQFF.

The chain carries TRBV5-1 and TRBJ1-1; TRBD1 matches at 7 bases. The CDR3 extends over 11 amino acids. The ends lost 4 bases at V and 9 bases at J; junction bases unmatched: 3. Looked up from germline, CDR1 is SGHRS and CDR2 is YFSETQ. CDR3 sequence (DNA): TGCGCCAGCAGCGGAGGGGGCAAAGCTTTCTTT. Translated: CASSGGGKAFF.

This clone was counted only a few times. This sequence joins TRBV18 and TRBJ2-7; D might be TRBD1 (5 bases). The CDR3 runs 15 residues. CDR1 KGHSH and CDR2 LQKENI come from the germline V gene. V was clipped by 3 bases and J by 6 bases, with 18 bases between them. The CDR3 sequence: CASSPGRGDGAEQYF. For the CDR3, the DNA is TGTGCCAGCTCACCGGGAAGGGGCGATGGCGCCGAGCAGTACTTC.

The rearrangement uses TRBV7-3 and TRBJ2-1, with 11 bases lining up with TRBD2. Trimming cost V 5 bases and J 4 bases; bases outside gene matches: 4. CDR1 is SGHTA and CDR2 is FQGTGA in the germline V gene. This CDR3 is 15 amino acids long. The DNA of the CDR3 is TGTGCCAGCAGCCAGACTAGCGGGGTTTACAATGAGCAGTTCTTC. Its translation is CASSQTSGVYNEQFF.

This chain connects TRBV7-2 to TRBJ1-2; a weak D match, TRBD1 (5 bases). From germline, CDR1 is SGHTA and CDR2 FQGNSA. Trimming removed 3 bases at V and 4 bases at J, with 9 bases between. The length of the CDR3 is 13 residues. The CDR3 spells CASSLTVLYGYTF. The CDR3 nucleotides read TGTGCCAGCAGCTTGACAGTTCTCTATGGCTACACCTTC.

This clone has just a few counts. The genes are TRBV10-3 and TRBJ1-2, with D unclear. The CDR3 is 16 amino acids. The germline gives CDR1 ENHRY, CDR2 SYGVKD. Trimming cost V 4 bases and J 2 bases, with 17 bases left between them. The CDR3 nucleotides read TGTGCCATCAGTGTTCTTACACGCAGAGGAAACTATGGCTACACCTTC. This sequence encodes CAISVLTRRGNYGYTF.

This chain links TRBV7-9 with TRBJ1-2; 8 bases agree with TRBD1. This CDR3 contains 13 residues. V was clipped by 5 bases and J by 7 bases; unmatched bases: 6. Germline V gives CDR1 SEHNR, CDR2 FQNEAQ (reference sequence). The CDR3 DNA reads as TGTGCCAGCAGCACCAGGACAGGGTCTGGCTACACCTTC. Protein: CASSTRTGSGYTF.

The chain carries TRBV15 and TRBJ2-3, with D possibly TRBD2 on 6 matching bases. The germline V gene has CDR1 LNHNV and CDR2 YYDKDF (reference sequence). Trimming removed 1 base from V and 2 bases from J, with 7 bases in between. This CDR3 comprises 14 residues. This CDR3 is CATSRAGLTDTQYF. CDR3 nucleotide sequence: TGTGCCACCAGCAGAGCGGGACTCACAGATACGCAGTATTTT. The variable domain in full, with the rest retrieved from reference TRBV15 and TRBJ2-3, is DAMVIQNPRYQVTQFGKPVTLSCSQTLNHNVMYWYQQKSSQAPKLLFHYYDKDFNNEADTPDNFQSRRPNTSFCFLDIRSPGLGDTAMYLCATSRAGLTDTQYFGPGTRLTVL.

This clone was observed a handful of times. V is TRBV25-1 and J is TRBJ1-1, with TRBD1 as a possible D gene (6 bases). CDR3 length: 14 residues. The V end was cut by 4 bases, the J end by 3 bases, with 12 bases between. Germline V CDR1 and CDR2: MGHDK, SYGVNS. The CDR3 bases are TGTGCCAGCAGTGGGAACAGGGAGCACACTGAAGCTTTCTTT. Amino acid sequence: CASSGNREHTEAFF.

This clone was seen a handful of times. V and J are TRBV5-6 and TRBJ2-1, with 9 bases lining up with TRBD2. Looked up from germline, CDR1 is SGHDT and CDR2 is YYEEEE. Unmatched junction bases numbered 8, after V lost 0 bases and J lost 4 bases. This CDR3 region has 17 residues. The CDR3 sequence: CASSLEGLASKYNEQFF. The CDR3 bases are TGTGCCAGCAGCTTGGAAGGACTAGCGTCGAAGTACAATGAGCAGTTCTTC. The entire variable domain, with the rest obtained from reference TRBV5-6 and TRBJ2-1, is as follows: DAGVTQSPTHLIKTRGQQVTLRCSPKSGHDTVSWYQQALGQGPQFIFQYYEEEERQRGNFPDRFSGHQFPNYSSELNVNALLLGDSALYLCASSLEGLASKYNEQFFGPGTRLTVL.

This clone occurred a few times. The rearrangement links TRBV5-1 to TRBJ2-1; tentatively, D is TRBD2 (6 bases). Germline V gives CDR1 SGHRS, CDR2 YFSETQ. Trimming cost V 1 base and J 6 bases, with 14 bases left between them. The CDR3 sequence is 15 residues long. The CDR3 region is CASSLSTGVSNEQFF. CDR3 coding DNA: TGCGCCAGCAGCTTGTCCACGGGAGTAAGCAATGAGCAGTTCTTC. Supplemented by reference TRBV5-1 and TRBJ2-1, the full variable domain reads KAGVTQTPRYLIKTRGQQVTLSCSPISGHRSVSWYQQTPGQGLQFLFEYFSETQRNKGNFPGRFSGRQFSNSRSEMNVSTLELGDSALYLCASSLSTGVSNEQFFGPGTRLTVL.

J is TRBJ2-1 and V is TRBV15; D remains ambiguous. Germline values: CDR1 LNHNV, CDR2 YYDKDF (reference sequence). The germline V and J ends were trimmed by 2 bases and 6 bases, with 5 bases remaining between them. The CDR3 has 12 amino acids. CDR3 in amino acids: CATSRLINEQFF. CDR3 DNA sequence: TGTGCCACCAGCAGACTTATCAATGAGCAGTTCTTC.